This entry describes one T cell receptor beta chain. Its antigen is undetermined. The data stem from a study of T-cell reconstitution after alpha-beta-depleted transplantation in children. The study, taken as a whole, reports: After transplant, at about two months, alpha-beta T cells were reportedly derived from several hundred expanded graft clones. T-cell counts and diversity at one year following transplant were attributed mainly to newly produced T cells.

Unique molecular identifiers were incorporated when the TCRbeta library was constructed. TCRdb reprocessed the PCR reads with MiXCR, giving one entry per CDR3 protein. The sample holds a few hundred thousand distinct CDR3 sequences, roughly 7.8% seen once. With 6 bases removed from V and 0 bases from J, the gap between germline ends came to 6 bases. Germline V CDR1 and CDR2: LNHDA, SQIVND (reference sequence). This CDR3 comprises 14 residues. Specimen: peripheral blood, collected 360 days after TCRalphabeta/CD19-depleted stem cell transplant. V usage is TRBV19 and J usage is TRBJ1-6; the D is unclear. The clonotype was recovered from a female patient between 2 and 10 years old who had a stem cell transplant for Fanconi anemia, so the T cells may come from the graft donor. The CDR3 sequence: CASRPSSYNSPLHF. The CDR3 nucleotides read TGTGCCAGTAGACCGAGCTCCTATAATTCACCCCTCCACTTT.